These 18 T cell receptor beta chains came from one sample sequenced in a study of blood T cell repertoires in COVID-19. Measured with immunoSEQ multiplex PCR; TCRdb has only the in-frame clones, and not every one. Found here are about 220,000 clones, about nine tenths of them singletons; the top ten hold 2% to 2.5%. The sequenced sample consisted of peripheral blood. These receptors were collected from a man between 25 and 39 years old who had recovered from COVID-19.

The rearrangement uses TRBV5-1 and TRBJ1-4; a weak D match, TRBD1 (5 bases). The CDR3 is 16 amino acids. Germline V lookup: CDR1 SGHRS, CDR2 YFSETQ. The germline V and J ends were trimmed by 4 bases and 8 bases, with 21 bases remaining between them. The CDR3 DNA sequence: TGCGCCAGCAGCCCTTTAGGACATCTACCAGGAGAAAAACTGTTTTTT. Residues: CASSPLGHLPGEKLFF.

The chain links TRBV19 to TRBJ2-7, with a tentative D call TRBD1 (5 bases). This CDR3 has 16 amino acids. Trimming removed 4 bases from V and 2 bases from J, with 18 bases in between. Germline V gene sequence: CDR1 LNHDA, CDR2 SQIVND (reference sequence). The CDR3 region is CASSKGRGVAPYEQYF. For the CDR3, the DNA is TGTGCCAGTAGTAAGGGGCGCGGAGTAGCCCCCTACGAGCAGTACTTC.

Points on this clone: This sample also contains other DNA sequences that code for the same CDR3. The chain has TRBV3-1 (or the pseudogene TRBV3-2) and TRBJ1-5; tentatively, D is TRBD1 (6 bases). CDR3 size: 15 residues. V gave up 1 base and J gave up 0 bases, with 7 bases separating them. Germline V lookup: CDR1 LGHDT, CDR2 YNNKEL (reference sequence). The CDR3 protein is CASSQGGGSNQPQHF. The CDR3 DNA is TGTGCCAGCAGCCAAGGAGGGGGTAGCAATCAGCCCCAGCATTTT.

For the CDR3, the DNA is TGTGCCAGCAGCCAAGCACAGGGGGCGCAAAGCTATGGCTACACCTTC. Translating it yields CASSQAQGAQSYGYTF. The V and J genes are TRBV3-1 (or the pseudogene TRBV3-2) and TRBJ1-2; TRBD1 agrees at 9 bases. The V and J ends lost 1 base and 4 bases, in that order; junction bases with no gene match: 7. This CDR3 contains 16 residues. From germline, CDR1 is LGHDT and CDR2 YNNKEL (reference sequence).

V usage is TRBV3-1 (or the pseudogene TRBV3-2) and J usage is TRBJ1-5; no definite D call. CDR3 length equals 15 residues. The germline gives CDR1 LGHDT, CDR2 YNNKEL (reference sequence). Trimming pared 1 base from V and 4 bases from J, leaving 11 bases between. CDR3 sequence reads: CASSQVPDTNQPQHF. In DNA form, the CDR3 reads TGTGCCAGCAGCCAAGTCCCAGACACTAATCAGCCCCAGCATTTT.

The gene calls are TRBV6-4 and TRBJ2-3; the D gene is possibly TRBD2 (6 bases). The CDR3 extends over 14 amino acids. Germline V CDR1 and CDR2: MRHNA, SNTAGT. V was trimmed by 2 bases and J by 2 bases, leaving 8 bases between them. The CDR3 sequence is CASSDRGTTDTQYF. For the CDR3, the DNA is TGTGCCAGCAGTGACCGGGGGACCACAGATACGCAGTATTTT.

The chain recombines TRBV10-3 with TRBJ1-1, with 7 bases aligning to TRBD1. J was trimmed by 0 bases and V by 10 bases; bases with no gene match: 8. This CDR3 region has 14 residues. Germline CDR1 ENHRY, CDR2 SYGVKD. CDR3 protein: CATQGQSMNTEAFF. DNA of the CDR3: TGTGCCACCCAGGGACAGTCCATGAACACTGAAGCTTTCTTT.

The rearrangement joins TRBV21-1 to TRBJ2-7; the D call TRBD2 from the table was never checked on the DNA. TRBV21-1 has pseudogene status. The CDR3 runs to 15 residues. CDR3 residues: CASSKGVGGFKEQYF. The CDR3 coding sequence is TGTGCCAGCAGCAAAGGAGTAGGCGGGTTTAAAGAGCAGTACTTC.

The V gene is TRBV15, the J gene TRBJ2-5, with 9 bases fitting TRBD1. The V gene end was trimmed by 5 bases and the J gene end by 10 bases; junction bases not matched to a gene: 11. Germline-derived CDR1 and CDR2 are LNHNV and YYDKDF (reference sequence). This CDR3 comprises 14 residues. The CDR3 loop is CATSWLTGGMIQYF. The CDR3, as DNA: TGTGCCACCAGCTGGTTGACAGGGGGGATGATCCAGTACTTC.

The V and J genes are TRBV2 and TRBJ1-2, with D uncertain. The CDR3 spans 13 residues. From germline, CDR1 is SNHLY and CDR2 FYNNEI. Trimming cost V 4 bases and J 4 bases, with 10 bases left between them. The DNA of the CDR3 is TGTGCCAGCAGTGTGTCGGGAATCTATGGCTACACCTTC. This translates into CASSVSGIYGYTF.

The chain joins TRBV4-1 to TRBJ2-2; 13 positions match TRBD2. Germline V gives CDR1 MGHRA, CDR2 YSYEKL. V lost 0 bases and J lost 4; bases outside the gene matches: 11. CDR3 size: 20 residues. CDR3 in amino acids: CASSQDRALAGGPVTGELFF. CDR3 DNA: TGCGCCAGCAGCCAAGATAGGGCACTAGCGGGGGGGCCCGTCACCGGGGAGCTGTTTTTT.

This chain links TRBV2 with TRBJ1-5; 8 bases fit TRBD1. The CDR3 has 15 amino acids. With V trimmed by 7 bases and J by 6 bases, 11 bases remained unmatched. Germline V CDR1 and CDR2: SNHLY, FYNNEI. The CDR3 DNA follows: TGTGCCAGCATCGTGACAGGGGCCCTCTTTCAGCCCCAGCATTTT. Amino acid sequence: CASIVTGALFQPQHF.

J is TRBJ1-1 and V is TRBV18; 8 nucleotides agree with TRBD1. J lost 4 bases, V lost 3 bases, and 10 bases had no gene match. The CDR3 spans 16 residues. Germline CDR1 is KGHSH and CDR2 is LQKENI. The CDR3 sequence: CASSPSTGGKRTEAFF. The CDR3 DNA sequence: TGTGCCAGCTCACCCTCCACAGGGGGTAAGCGCACTGAAGCTTTCTTT.

The chain recombines TRBV18 with TRBJ1-1, with 7 bases identical to TRBD1. The length of the CDR3 is 14 residues. V was clipped by 5 bases and J by 2 bases; unmatched bases: 5. Germline V CDR1 and CDR2: KGHSH, LQKENI. CDR3 amino acids: CASSERTGNTEAFF. CDR3 nucleotides: TGTGCCAGCTCAGAACGGACAGGAAACACTGAAGCTTTCTTT. Filled out from reference TRBV18 and TRBJ1-1, the complete variable domain reads NAGVMQNPRHLVRRRGQEARLRCSPMKGHSHVYWYRQLPEEGLKFMVYLQKENIIDESGMPKERFSAEFPKEGPSILRIQQVVRGDSAAYFCASSERTGNTEAFFGQGTRLTVV.

The genes are TRBV5-1 and TRBJ2-3; the match to TRBD1 covers 7 bases. CDR1 SGHRS and CDR2 YFSETQ come from the germline V gene. V shed 4 bases and J 8 bases; nucleotides not matched to a gene: 7. The CDR3 is made up of 13 amino acids. The chain's CDR3 is CASSPMTGSTQYF. CDR3 nucleotide sequence: TGCGCCAGCAGCCCGATGACAGGGAGTACGCAGTATTTT. The complete variable domain, with remaining parts taken from reference TRBV5-1 and TRBJ2-3, reads KAGVTQTPRYLIKTRGQQVTLSCSPISGHRSVSWYQQTPGQGLQFLFEYFSETQRNKGNFPGRFSGRQFSNSRSEMNVSTLELGDSALYLCASSPMTGSTQYFGPGTRLTVL.

This clone was detected only a few times. The chain couples TRBV5-1 to TRBJ1-6; maybe TRBD1 (5 bases). The CDR3 extends over 13 amino acids. V was trimmed by 5 bases and J by 13 bases, leaving 16 bases between them. The germline gives CDR1 SGHRS, CDR2 YFSETQ. In DNA form, the CDR3 reads TGCGCCAGCAGTTACGACGGACACGCGCCCCTCCACTTT. It specifies CASSYDGHAPLHF.

The chain recombines TRBV2 with TRBJ1-1, with D unresolved. V was clipped by 0 bases and J by 7 bases, with 15 bases between them. Per germline, CDR1 SNHLY and CDR2 FYNNEI. This CDR3 spans 15 amino acids. In DNA form, the CDR3 reads TGTGCCAGCAGTGAAGCGTATGGGCCGTCCGGTGAAGCTTTCTTT. It yields the protein CASSEAYGPSGEAFF.

This clone has just one count. V usage is TRBV11-3 and J usage is TRBJ2-3, with TRBD1 matching 10 bases. The V segment lost 1 base and the J segment 2 bases; nucleotides outside the gene matches: 6. Per germline, CDR1 SGHNT and CDR2 YENEEA. The CDR3 consists of 17 residues. The CDR3 sequence is CASSLGQGALDTDTQYF. The CDR3 DNA reads as TGTGCCAGCAGCTTAGGACAGGGGGCCCTAGACACAGATACGCAGTATTTT.